Presented here are 16 T cell receptor beta chains from one specimen sequenced in a study of monozygotic twins with inflammatory bowel disease. From the 5' RACE reads, TCRdb lists one entry per CDR3 protein and no DNA. The clone table shows a few hundred thousand distinct CDR3 sequences, with the ten largest holding around 2.6%. Sequencing was done on a sample of blood. The origin of the receptors is a human donor with ulcerative colitis or Crohn's disease, or a healthy co-twin of an affected twin (not recorded which).

V gene TRBV3-1 combines with J gene TRBJ1-5. The CDR3 loop spans 13 amino acids. CDR1 LGHDT and CDR2 YNNKEL come from the germline V gene (reference sequence). CDR3 loop: CASSQSPFQPQHF.

The chain links TRBV12-3 or TRBV12-4 to TRBJ2-7; TCRdb outputs TRBD2, but without DNA this stays unchecked. CDR3 length equals 13 residues. The CDR3 sequence: CASSLSPPHEQYF.

V is TRBV7-2 and J is TRBJ2-3; the D call of TRBD1 rests on TCRdb alone, since no DNA is present to check it. Germline V gives CDR1 SGHTA, CDR2 FQGNSA. CDR3 length: 16 amino acids. The CDR3 loop is CASSGAAGVVTDTQYF.

The chain employs TRBV5-1 and TRBJ2-6; TCRdb's D call of TRBD2 is untestable without DNA. The CDR3 runs 15 residues. Germline lookup yields CDR1 SGHRS and CDR2 YFSETQ. The CDR3 loop is CASSGGGSGANVLTF.

CDR3 sequence: CATSATGGGTDTQYF. The chain carries TRBV15 and TRBJ2-3; TCRdb calls TRBD1, which cannot be checked without DNA. The CDR3 contains 15 residues. Germline loops: CDR1 LNHNV, CDR2 YYDKDF (reference sequence).

CDR3: CASSQVIGVQGRTQYF. The chain carries TRBV14 and TRBJ2-5; TCRdb's D gene call, TRBD1, goes unchecked for lack of DNA. CDR1 SGHDN and CDR2 FVKESK come from the germline V gene. CDR3 size: 16 residues.

This chain connects TRBV5-6 to TRBJ2-5; TCRdb's D call, TRBD1, is unchecked because there is no DNA. The CDR3 runs to 16 residues. Per germline, CDR1 SGHDT and CDR2 YYEEEE. The chain's CDR3 is CASSLVGRGGQETQYF.

The rearrangement uses TRBV9 and TRBJ2-3; TCRdb lists TRBD1, though no DNA is available to test this call. Germline V gene lookup returns CDR1 SGDLS and CDR2 YYNGEE. The CDR3 has 15 residues. This CDR3 reads CASSTLDGRTDTQYF.

The V call is TRBV7-2, the J call TRBJ2-1; absent DNA, TCRdb's TRBD1 call cannot be checked. CDR1 is SGHTA, CDR2 FQGNSA, per germline. This CDR3 is built from 15 residues. CDR3 sequence: CASSTSGTGVVEQFF. The full variable domain, its missing parts supplied by reference TRBV7-2 and TRBJ2-1, is GAGVSQSPSNKVTEKGKDVELRCDPISGHTALYWYRQSLGQGLEFLIYFQGNSAPDKSGLPSDRFSAERTGGSVSTLTIQRTQQEDSAVYLCASSTSGTGVVEQFFGPGTRLTVL.

The gene calls are TRBV5-1 and TRBJ2-3; there is no DNA to check the TCRdb D call of TRBD2. Germline CDR1 reads SGHRS; CDR2 reads YFSETQ. This CDR3 has 16 residues. CDR3 loop: CASSLGLAGVPDTQYF. Supplemented by reference TRBV5-1 and TRBJ2-3, the full variable domain reads KAGVTQTPRYLIKTRGQQVTLSCSPISGHRSVSWYQQTPGQGLQFLFEYFSETQRNKGNFPGRFSGRQFSNSRSEMNVSTLELGDSALYLCASSLGLAGVPDTQYFGPGTRLTVL.

V usage is TRBV6-5 and J usage is TRBJ2-2; TCRdb calls TRBD1, which cannot be checked without DNA. The CDR3 has 13 amino acids. CDR1 is MNHEY and CDR2 is SVGAGI in the germline V gene. CDR3: CAGGDRGTGELFF.

This chain links TRBV4-3 with TRBJ2-1; the TRBD1 assignment by TCRdb is unverifiable without DNA. Germline CDR1 is LGHNA and CDR2 is YSLEER. The CDR3 consists of 16 residues. The CDR3 is CASSQDRDTLVNEQFF.

This chain connects TRBV7-2 to TRBJ2-1; TCRdb's D call of TRBD2 is untestable without DNA. The germline gives CDR1 SGHTA, CDR2 FQGNSA. The CDR3 consists of 17 residues. CDR3 region: CASSLFGGTSGYNEQFF.

The chain couples TRBV6-1 to TRBJ1-5; TCRdb's D call, TRBD1, is unchecked because there is no DNA. CDR1 and CDR2 from the germline V gene are MNHNS and SASEGT. This CDR3 contains 14 residues. The chain's CDR3 is CASSDRQGNQPQHF.

CDR3 residues: CASSLGSGHMNTEAFF. The V gene is TRBV27, the J gene TRBJ1-1; the TCRdb call, TRBD1, lacks DNA for checking. This CDR3 spans 16 amino acids. CDR1 MNHEY and CDR2 SMNVEV come from the germline V gene (reference sequence).

This chain uses TRBV6-5 with TRBJ1-5. Germline CDR1 reads MNHEY; CDR2 reads SVGAGI. The CDR3 sequence is 15 residues long. CDR3: CASSYDNKGWQPQHF.